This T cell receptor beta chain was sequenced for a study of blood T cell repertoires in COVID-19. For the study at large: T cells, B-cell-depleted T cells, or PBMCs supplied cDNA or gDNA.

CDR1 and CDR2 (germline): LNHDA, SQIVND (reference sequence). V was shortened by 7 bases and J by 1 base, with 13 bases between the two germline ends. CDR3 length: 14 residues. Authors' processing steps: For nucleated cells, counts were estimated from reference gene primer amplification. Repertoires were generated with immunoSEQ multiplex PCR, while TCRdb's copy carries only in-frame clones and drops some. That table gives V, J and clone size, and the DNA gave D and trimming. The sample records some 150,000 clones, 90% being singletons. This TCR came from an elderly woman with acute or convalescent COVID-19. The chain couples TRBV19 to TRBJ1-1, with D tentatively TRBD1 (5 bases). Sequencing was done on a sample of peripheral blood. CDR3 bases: TGTGCCAGTACCCTTCGACAGAAGAACACTGAAGCTTTCTTT. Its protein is CASTLRQKNTEAFF. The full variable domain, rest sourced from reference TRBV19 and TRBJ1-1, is DGGITQSPKYLFRKEGQNVTLSCEQNLNHDAMYWYRQDPGQGLRLIYYSQIVNDFQKGDIAEGYSVSREKKESFPLTVTSAQKNPTAFYLCASTLRQKNTEAFFGQGTRLTVV.